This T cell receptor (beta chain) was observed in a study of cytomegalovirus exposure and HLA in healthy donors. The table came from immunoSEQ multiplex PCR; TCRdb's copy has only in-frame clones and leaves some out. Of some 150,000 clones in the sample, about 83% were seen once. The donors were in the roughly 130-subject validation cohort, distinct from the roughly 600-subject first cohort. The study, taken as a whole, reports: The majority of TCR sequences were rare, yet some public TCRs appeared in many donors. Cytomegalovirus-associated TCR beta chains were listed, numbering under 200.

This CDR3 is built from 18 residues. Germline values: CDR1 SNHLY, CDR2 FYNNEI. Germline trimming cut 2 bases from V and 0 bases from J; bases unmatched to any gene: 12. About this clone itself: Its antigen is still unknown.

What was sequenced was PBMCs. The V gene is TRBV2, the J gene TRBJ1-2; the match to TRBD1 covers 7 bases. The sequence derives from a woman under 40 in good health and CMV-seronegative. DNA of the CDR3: TGTGCCAGCAGTGAAAAGGTTTGGGTAGACAGGGCTAACTATGGCTACACCTTC. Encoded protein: CASSEKVWVDRANYGYTF.